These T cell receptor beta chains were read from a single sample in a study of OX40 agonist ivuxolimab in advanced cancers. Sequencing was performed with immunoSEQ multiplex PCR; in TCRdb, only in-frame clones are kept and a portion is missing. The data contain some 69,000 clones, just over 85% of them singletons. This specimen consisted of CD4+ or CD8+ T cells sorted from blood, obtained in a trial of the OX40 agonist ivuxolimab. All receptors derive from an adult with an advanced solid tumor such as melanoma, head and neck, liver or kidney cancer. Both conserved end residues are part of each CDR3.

CAIRLAGGQNEQFF | TRBJ2-1 | TRBV10-3
CASSPTGELFF | TRBJ2-2 | TRBV2
CASSPGTGYEKLFF | TRBJ1-4 | TRBV11-3
CASSLAEQSPNTGELFF | TRBJ2-2 | TRBV5-1
CASSYGGSGTEAFF | TRBJ1-1 | TRBV6-5
CASSQGQGSYNEQFF | TRBJ2-1 | TRBV18
CASSLATGSNYGYTF | TRBJ1-2 | TRBV5-5
CASSLAQASGTQYF | TRBJ2-5 | TRBV7-8
CASSLQAGPSTDTQYF | TRBJ2-3 | TRBV7-2
CASMGTPAYEQYF | TRBJ2-7 | TRBV28
CASSWTTDTNTEAFF | TRBJ1-1 | TRBV5-1
CASSRLDRGNDYGYTF | TRBJ1-2 | TRBV11-2
CASGLDRDRGYEQYF | TRBJ2-7 | TRBV12-5
CAWSPGLGKTSTDTQYF | TRBJ2-3 | TRBV30
CASSTKDRVGTEAFF | TRBJ1-1 | TRBV19
CASSTGGQFNYGYTF | TRBJ1-2 | TRBV5-8
CASSIASGRIGDEQFF | TRBJ2-1 | TRBV5-8
CAWSVTGTQETQYF | TRBJ2-5 | TRBV30
CAWSVSGGALGGYTF | TRBJ1-2 | TRBV30
CASSSQGGRGGNEQFF | TRBJ2-1 | TRBV18
CASSRGDGNTIYF | TRBJ1-3 | TRBV9
CASSSRTGELFF | TRBJ2-2 | TRBV18
CASSVGTSTQETQYF | TRBJ2-5 | TRBV9
CASSSSGGYEKLFF | TRBJ1-4 | TRBV6-5
CASSSTGRTYEQYF | TRBJ2-7 | TRBV7-9
CASSVDSSYNEQFF | TRBJ2-1 | TRBV11-3
CASSGQASGNTIYF | TRBJ1-3 | TRBV10-1
CASSPPAGRYEQYF | NA | TRBV18
CASSFWGAEAFF | TRBJ1-1 | TRBV11-2